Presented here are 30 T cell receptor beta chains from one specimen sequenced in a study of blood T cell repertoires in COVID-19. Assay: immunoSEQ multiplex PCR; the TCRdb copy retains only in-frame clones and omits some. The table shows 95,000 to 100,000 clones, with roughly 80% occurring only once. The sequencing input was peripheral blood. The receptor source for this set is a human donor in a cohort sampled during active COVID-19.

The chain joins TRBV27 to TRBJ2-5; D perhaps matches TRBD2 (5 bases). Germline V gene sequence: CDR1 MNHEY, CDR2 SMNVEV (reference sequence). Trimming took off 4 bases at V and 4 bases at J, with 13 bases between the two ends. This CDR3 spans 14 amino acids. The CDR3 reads CASSSLSSGETQYF. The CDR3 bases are TGTGCCAGCAGTTCCCTCAGCAGCGGAGAGACCCAGTACTTC.

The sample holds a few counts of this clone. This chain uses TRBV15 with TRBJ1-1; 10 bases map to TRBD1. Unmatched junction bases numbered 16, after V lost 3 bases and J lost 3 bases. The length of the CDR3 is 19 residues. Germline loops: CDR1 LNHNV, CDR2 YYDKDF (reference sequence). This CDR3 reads CATSSGTGARLGRDTEAFF. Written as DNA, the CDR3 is TGTGCCACCAGCAGCGGGACAGGGGCGCGTTTAGGAAGGGACACTGAAGCTTTCTTT. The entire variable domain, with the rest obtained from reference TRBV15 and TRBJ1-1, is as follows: DAMVIQNPRYQVTQFGKPVTLSCSQTLNHNVMYWYQQKSSQAPKLLFHYYDKDFNNEADTPDNFQSRRPNTSFCFLDIRSPGLGDTAMYLCATSSGTGARLGRDTEAFFGQGTRLTVV.

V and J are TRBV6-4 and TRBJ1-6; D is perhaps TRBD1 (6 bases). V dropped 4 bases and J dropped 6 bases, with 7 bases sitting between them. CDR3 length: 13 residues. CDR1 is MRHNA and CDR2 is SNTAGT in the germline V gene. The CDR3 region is CASSVGGNSPLHF. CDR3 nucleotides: TGTGCCAGCAGTGTAGGGGGTAATTCACCCCTCCACTTT.

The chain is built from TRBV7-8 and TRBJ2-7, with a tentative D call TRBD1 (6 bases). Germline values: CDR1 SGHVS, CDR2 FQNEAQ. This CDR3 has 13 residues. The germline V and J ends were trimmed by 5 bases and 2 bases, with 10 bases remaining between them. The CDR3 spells CASSAGTTYEQYF. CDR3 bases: TGTGCCAGCAGCGCCGGGACAACCTACGAGCAGTACTTC.

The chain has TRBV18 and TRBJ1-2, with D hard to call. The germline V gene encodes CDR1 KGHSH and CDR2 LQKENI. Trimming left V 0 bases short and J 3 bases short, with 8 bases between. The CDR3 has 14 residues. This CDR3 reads CASSPPLRDYGYTF. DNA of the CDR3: TGTGCCAGCTCACCACCTTTGCGGGACTATGGCTACACCTTC.

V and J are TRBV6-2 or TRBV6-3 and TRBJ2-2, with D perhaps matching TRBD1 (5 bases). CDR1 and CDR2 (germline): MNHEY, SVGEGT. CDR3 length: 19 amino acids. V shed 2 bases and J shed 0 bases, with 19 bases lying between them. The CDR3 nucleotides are TGTGCCAGCAGTTACCCGACAGACCCTTCTTGGCCGAACACCGGGGAGCTGTTTTTT. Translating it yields CASSYPTDPSWPNTGELFF.

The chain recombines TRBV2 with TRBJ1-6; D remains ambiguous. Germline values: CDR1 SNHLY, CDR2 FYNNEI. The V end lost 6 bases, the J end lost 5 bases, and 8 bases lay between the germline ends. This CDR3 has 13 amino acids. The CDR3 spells CASSTEDNSPLHF. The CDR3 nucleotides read TGTGCCAGCAGCACCGAGGATAATTCACCCCTCCACTTT.

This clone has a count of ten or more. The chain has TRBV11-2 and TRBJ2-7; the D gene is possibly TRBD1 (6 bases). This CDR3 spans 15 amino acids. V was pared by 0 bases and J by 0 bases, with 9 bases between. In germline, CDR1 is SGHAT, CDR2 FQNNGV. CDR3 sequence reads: CASSLEMDSSYEQYF. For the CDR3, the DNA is TGTGCCAGCAGCTTAGAAATGGACAGCTCCTACGAGCAGTACTTC.

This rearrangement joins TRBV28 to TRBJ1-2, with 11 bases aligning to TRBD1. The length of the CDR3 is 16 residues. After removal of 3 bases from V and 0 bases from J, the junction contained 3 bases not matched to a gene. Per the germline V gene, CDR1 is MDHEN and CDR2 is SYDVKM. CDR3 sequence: CASSLAGQGANYGYTF. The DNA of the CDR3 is TGTGCCAGCAGTTTGGCGGGACAGGGGGCTAACTATGGCTACACCTTC.

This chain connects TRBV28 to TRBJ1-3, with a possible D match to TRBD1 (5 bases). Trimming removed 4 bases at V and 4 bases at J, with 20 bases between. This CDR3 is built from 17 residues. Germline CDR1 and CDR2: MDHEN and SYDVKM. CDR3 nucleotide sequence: TGTGCCAGCAGTTCCCCCCGTTGGGGGAGGGAAGGAAACACCATATATTTT. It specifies CASSSPRWGREGNTIYF. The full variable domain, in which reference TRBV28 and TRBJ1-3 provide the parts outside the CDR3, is DVKVTQSSRYLVKRTGEKVFLECVQDMDHENMFWYRQDPGLGLRLIYFSYDVKMKEKGDIPEGYSVSREKKERFSLILESASTNQTSMYLCASSSPRWGREGNTIYFGEGSWLTVV.

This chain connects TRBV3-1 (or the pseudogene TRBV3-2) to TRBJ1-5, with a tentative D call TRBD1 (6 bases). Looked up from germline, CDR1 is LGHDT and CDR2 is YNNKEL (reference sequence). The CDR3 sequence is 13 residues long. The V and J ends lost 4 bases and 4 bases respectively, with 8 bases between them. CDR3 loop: CASSPDRNQPQHF. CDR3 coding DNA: TGTGCCAGCAGCCCGGACAGAAATCAGCCCCAGCATTTT.

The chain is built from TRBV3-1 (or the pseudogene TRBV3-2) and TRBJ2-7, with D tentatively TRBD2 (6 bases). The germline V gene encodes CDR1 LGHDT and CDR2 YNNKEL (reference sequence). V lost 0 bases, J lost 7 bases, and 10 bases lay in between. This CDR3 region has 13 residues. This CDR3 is CASSQERGGEQYF. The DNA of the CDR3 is TGTGCCAGCAGCCAAGAGAGAGGAGGGGAGCAGTACTTC.

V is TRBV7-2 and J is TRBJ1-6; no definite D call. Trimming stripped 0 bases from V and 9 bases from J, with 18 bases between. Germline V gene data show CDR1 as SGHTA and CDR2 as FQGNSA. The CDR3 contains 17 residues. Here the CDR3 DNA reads TGTGCCAGCAGCTTAGCGAACAGCGGCAGGAGGAGTTCACCCCTCCACTTT. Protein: CASSLANSGRRSSPLHF.

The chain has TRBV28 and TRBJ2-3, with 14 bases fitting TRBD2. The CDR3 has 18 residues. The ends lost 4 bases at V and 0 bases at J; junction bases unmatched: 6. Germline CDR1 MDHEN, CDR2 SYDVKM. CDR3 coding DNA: TGTGCCAGCAGTTCACCGGGACTAGCGGGGGCGAGCACAGATACGCAGTATTTT. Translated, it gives CASSSPGLAGASTDTQYF.

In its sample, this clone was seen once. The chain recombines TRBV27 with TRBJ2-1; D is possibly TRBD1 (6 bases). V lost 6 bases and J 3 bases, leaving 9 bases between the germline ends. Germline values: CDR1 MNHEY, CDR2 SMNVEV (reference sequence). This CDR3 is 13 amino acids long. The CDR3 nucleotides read TGTGCCAGCAGGGAACAGGGCTACAATGAGCAGTTCTTC. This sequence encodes CASREQGYNEQFF.

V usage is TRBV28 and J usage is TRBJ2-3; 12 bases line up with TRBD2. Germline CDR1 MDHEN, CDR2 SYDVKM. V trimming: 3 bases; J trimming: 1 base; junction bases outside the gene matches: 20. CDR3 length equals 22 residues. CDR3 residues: CASSFETSGRITSSWGTDTQYF. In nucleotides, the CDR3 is TGTGCCAGCAGTTTCGAGACTAGCGGGAGAATTACCTCCAGTTGGGGCACAGATACGCAGTATTTT.

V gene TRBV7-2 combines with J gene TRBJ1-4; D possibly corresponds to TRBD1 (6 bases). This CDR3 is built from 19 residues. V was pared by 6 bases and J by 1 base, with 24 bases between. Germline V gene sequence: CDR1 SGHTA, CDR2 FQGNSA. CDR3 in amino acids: CASSNRGTGSWRTNEKLFF. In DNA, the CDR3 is TGTGCCAGCAGTAATCGAGGAACAGGGTCCTGGAGAACTAATGAAAAACTGTTTTTT.

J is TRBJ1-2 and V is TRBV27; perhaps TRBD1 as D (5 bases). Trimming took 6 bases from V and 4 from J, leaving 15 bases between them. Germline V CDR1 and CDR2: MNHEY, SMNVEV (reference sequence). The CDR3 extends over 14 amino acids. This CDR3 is CASSHPGGGYGYTF. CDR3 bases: TGTGCCAGCAGCCACCCGGGGGGGGGCTATGGCTACACCTTC.

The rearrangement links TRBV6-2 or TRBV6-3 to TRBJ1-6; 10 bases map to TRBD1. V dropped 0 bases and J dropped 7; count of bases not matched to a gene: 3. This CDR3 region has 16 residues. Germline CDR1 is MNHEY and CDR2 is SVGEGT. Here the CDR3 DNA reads TGTGCCAGCAGTTACTCGGGACAGGGGCGGAATTCACCCCTCCACTTT. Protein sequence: CASSYSGQGRNSPLHF.

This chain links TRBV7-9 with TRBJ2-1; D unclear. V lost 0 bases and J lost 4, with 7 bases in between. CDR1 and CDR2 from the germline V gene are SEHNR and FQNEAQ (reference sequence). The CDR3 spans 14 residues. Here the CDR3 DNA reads TGTGCCAGCAGCTTAGCGGTAGAGTACAATGAGCAGTTCTTC. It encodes CASSLAVEYNEQFF. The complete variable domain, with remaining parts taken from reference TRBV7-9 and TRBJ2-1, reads DTGVSQNPRHKITKRGQNVTFRCDPISEHNRLYWYRQTLGQGPEFLTYFQNEAQLEKSRLLSDRFSAERPKGSFSTLEIQRTEQGDSAMYLCASSLAVEYNEQFFGPGTRLTVL.

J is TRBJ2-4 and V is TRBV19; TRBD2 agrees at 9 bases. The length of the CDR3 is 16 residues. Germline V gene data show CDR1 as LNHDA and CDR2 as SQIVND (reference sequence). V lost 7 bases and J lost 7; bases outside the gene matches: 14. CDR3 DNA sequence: TGTGCCAGTACCGCCCGCGGGAGGGACTTTAGGAACATTCAGTACTTC. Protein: CASTARGRDFRNIQYF.

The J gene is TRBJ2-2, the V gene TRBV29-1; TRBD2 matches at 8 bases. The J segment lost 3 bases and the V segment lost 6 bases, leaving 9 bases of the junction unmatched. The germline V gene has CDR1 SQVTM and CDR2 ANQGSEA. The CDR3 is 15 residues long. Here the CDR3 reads CSVREGGVHTGELFF. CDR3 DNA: TGCAGCGTCCGGGAGGGGGGAGTCCACACCGGGGAGCTGTTTTTT.

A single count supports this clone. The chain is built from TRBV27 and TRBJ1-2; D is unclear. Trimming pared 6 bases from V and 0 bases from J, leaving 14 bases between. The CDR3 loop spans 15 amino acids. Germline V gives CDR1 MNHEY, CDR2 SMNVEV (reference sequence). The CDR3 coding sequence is TGTGCCAGCAGAAGACCGGGATCTCCTAACTATGGCTACACCTTC. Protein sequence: CASRRPGSPNYGYTF.

The CDR3 DNA sequence: TGTGCCAGCAGCTTTGGCACGGTCAGGGCCTCCTACGAGCAGTACTTC. Encoded protein: CASSFGTVRASYEQYF. This rearrangement joins TRBV5-4 to TRBJ2-7, with D possibly matching TRBD1 (5 bases). Germline CDR1 reads SGHNT; CDR2 reads YYREEE (reference sequence). CDR3 length: 16 amino acids. V was cut by 2 bases and J by 0 bases, with 15 bases left in between.

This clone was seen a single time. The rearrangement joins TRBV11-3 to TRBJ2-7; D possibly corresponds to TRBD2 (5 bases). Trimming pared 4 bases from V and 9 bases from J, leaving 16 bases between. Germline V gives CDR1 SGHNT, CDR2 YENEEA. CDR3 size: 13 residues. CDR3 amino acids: CASSSGEGMGQYF. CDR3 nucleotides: TGTGCCAGCAGCTCTGGTGAGGGTATGGGGCAGTACTTC.

The CDR3 DNA sequence: TGTGCCAGTAGTTGGGACAGGGGTACAGATACGCAGTATTTT. Translated, it gives CASSWDRGTDTQYF. V usage is TRBV19 and J usage is TRBJ2-3; 10 nucleotides match TRBD1. The germline CDR1 and CDR2 sequences are LNHDA and SQIVND (reference sequence). The CDR3 has 14 amino acids. V shed 5 bases and J 3 bases; nucleotides not matched to a gene: 2.

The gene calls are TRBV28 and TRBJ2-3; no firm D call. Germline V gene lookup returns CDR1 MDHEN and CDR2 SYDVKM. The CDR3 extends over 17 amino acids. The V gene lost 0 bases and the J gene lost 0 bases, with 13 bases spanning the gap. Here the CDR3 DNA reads TGTGCCAGCAGTTTATGGGAGCTAAGCTATAGCACAGATACGCAGTATTTT. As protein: CASSLWELSYSTDTQYF.

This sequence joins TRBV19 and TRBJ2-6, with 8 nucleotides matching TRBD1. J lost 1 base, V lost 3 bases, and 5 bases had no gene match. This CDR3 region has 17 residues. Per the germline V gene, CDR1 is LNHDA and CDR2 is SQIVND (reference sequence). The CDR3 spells CASSIGQGVSGANVLTF. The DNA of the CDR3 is TGTGCCAGTAGTATTGGACAGGGCGTATCTGGGGCCAACGTCCTGACTTTC.

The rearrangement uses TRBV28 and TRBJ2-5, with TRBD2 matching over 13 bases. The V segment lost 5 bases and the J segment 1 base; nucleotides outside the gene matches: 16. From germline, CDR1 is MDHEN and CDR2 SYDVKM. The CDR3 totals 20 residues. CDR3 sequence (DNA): TGTGCCAGCAGTATCTTATCCCGAGGACTAGCGGGGGTGGGCCAAGAGACCCAGTACTTC. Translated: CASSILSRGLAGVGQETQYF.

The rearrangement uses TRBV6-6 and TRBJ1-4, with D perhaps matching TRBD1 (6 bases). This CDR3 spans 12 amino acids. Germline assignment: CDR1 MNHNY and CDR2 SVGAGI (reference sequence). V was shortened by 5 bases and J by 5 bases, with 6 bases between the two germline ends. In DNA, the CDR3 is TGTGCCAGCAGTACAGGGAATGAAAAACTGTTTTTT. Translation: CASSTGNEKLFF.